These 2 T cell receptor beta chains share one sample of origin, sequenced in a study of OX40 agonist ivuxolimab in advanced cancers. Assay used: immunoSEQ multiplex PCR; TCRdb lists only in-frame clones, some missing. The sample has 40,000 to 50,000 clones, around 90% seen once. Source: CD4+ or CD8+ T cells sorted from blood, taken in a trial of the OX40 agonist ivuxolimab. Receptors were obtained from an adult with an advanced solid tumor such as melanoma, head and neck, liver or kidney cancer.

CDR3: CASSESTVVYNEQFF. In DNA, the CDR3 is TGCGCCAGCAGTGAGTCGACGGTGGTCTACAATGAGCAGTTCTTC. The rearrangement joins TRBV10-1 to TRBJ2-1; D gene unclear. Germline CDR1 WNHNN, CDR2 SYGVQD (reference sequence). Deletions cut 0 bases from V and 3 bases from J, with 9 bases between. This CDR3 spans 15 amino acids.

The rearrangement uses TRBV27 and TRBJ2-1; the match to TRBD2 covers 11 bases. This CDR3 is 18 amino acids long. The V segment lost 2 bases and the J segment 0 bases; nucleotides outside the gene matches: 6. Germline assignment: CDR1 MNHEY and CDR2 SMNVEV (reference sequence). The CDR3 sequence: CASSLGLAGTSSYNEQFF. The CDR3 nucleotides are TGTGCCAGCAGTTTAGGACTAGCGGGTACGAGCTCCTACAATGAGCAGTTCTTC.